These T cell receptor beta chains were read from a single sample in a study of T-cell reconstitution after alpha-beta-depleted transplantation in children. TCRdb called the PCR reads again in MiXCR, with one record for every CDR3 protein. The sample has some 830,000 distinct CDR3 sequences, roughly 15% seen once. The sample in question was PBMCs, mostly from graft donor cells, obtained 360 days after TCRalphabeta/CD19-depleted stem cell transplant. The receptors derive from a male patient younger than 18 who had a stem cell transplant for acute lymphoblastic leukemia, so the T cells may come from the graft donor. The CDR3 runs from the conserved cysteine through the conserved F or W. Fields, in order: CDR3 DNA, CDR3 protein, V gene, clone size, J gene, D gene. D genes are given only for firm matches. Not all rows give a size; the values are once, few, many and, for expanded clones, a class.

cdr3_nt: TGCAGCGCTTGTCGGGGGGGAACTAATGAAAAACTGTTTTTT; cdr3_aa: CSACRGGTNEKLFF; v_call: TRBV29-1; clone_size: many; j_call: TRBJ1-4; d_call: .
cdr3_nt: TGCAGCGCCGGGGACAGGGTCTCTGGGGCCAACGTCCTGACTTTC; cdr3_aa: CSAGDRVSGANVLTF; v_call: TRBV29-1; clone_size: few; j_call: TRBJ2-6; d_call: TRBD1
cdr3_nt: TGCAGTACCATCGGCTCTGGGGCCAACGTCCTGACTTTC; cdr3_aa: CSTIGSGANVLTF; v_call: TRBV20-1; clone_size: few; j_call: TRBJ2-6; d_call: .
cdr3_nt: TGCGCCAGCTCCATGACCGGGACAGGGTTGGCAGATACGCAGTATTTT; cdr3_aa: CASSMTGTGLADTQYF; v_call: TRBV10-1; clone_size: .; j_call: TRBJ2-3; d_call: TRBD1
cdr3_nt: TGTGCCAGCAGCGTATCCCTGAGGAGGAGCAACTATGGCTACACCTTC; cdr3_aa: CASSVSLRRSNYGYTF; v_call: TRBV9; clone_size: few; j_call: TRBJ1-2; d_call: .
cdr3_nt: TGTGCCAGCAGCCCATTTAAACTTAGCTCCTACAATGAGCAGTTCTTC; cdr3_aa: CASSPFKLSSYNEQFF; v_call: TRBV16; clone_size: .; j_call: TRBJ2-1; d_call: .
cdr3_nt: TGCAGCGTTGGTCGGCCAAGGGAGACCCAGTACTTC; cdr3_aa: CSVGRPRETQYF; v_call: TRBV29-1; clone_size: .; j_call: TRBJ2-5; d_call: .
cdr3_nt: TGTGCCAGCACTAGCGGGCTGTTGAGGGACACCGGGGAGCTGTTTTTT; cdr3_aa: CASTSGLLRDTGELFF; v_call: TRBV25-1; clone_size: few; j_call: TRBJ2-2; d_call: TRBD2
cdr3_nt: TGTGCCAGCAGTTCTCCCCGAGGGGGGGGCCCCACCAATAGCACAGATACGCAGTATTTT; cdr3_aa: CASSSPRGGGPTNSTDTQYF; v_call: TRBV27; clone_size: few; j_call: TRBJ2-3; d_call: .
cdr3_nt: TGTGCCAGCAGTGACGGGACTAGCGGGAGCTACTCCTCAGGGGAGCAGTTCTTC; cdr3_aa: CASSDGTSGSYSSGEQFF; v_call: TRBV6-4; clone_size: .; j_call: TRBJ2-1; d_call: TRBD2
cdr3_nt: TGCGCCAGCAGGACTTCTATGAACACTGAAGCTTTCTTT; cdr3_aa: CASRTSMNTEAFF; v_call: TRBV5-1; clone_size: many; j_call: TRBJ1-1; d_call: .
cdr3_nt: TGTGCCAGCAGCTTAAGCCGACGGGAGGATGGCTACACCTTC; cdr3_aa: CASSLSRREDGYTF; v_call: TRBV7-9; clone_size: few; j_call: TRBJ1-2; d_call: .
cdr3_nt: TGTGCCAGCAGCACTTTTCGTGTACATGGCGGGAGCCGGTACGTCAACGAGCAGTACTTC; cdr3_aa: CASSTFRVHGGSRYVNEQYF; v_call: TRBV7-9; clone_size: .; j_call: TRBJ2-7; d_call: TRBD2
cdr3_nt: TGTGCCAGCAGCGTAGGTTACGGGGGCCTGATCCAAGAGACCCAGTACTTC; cdr3_aa: CASSVGYGGLIQETQYF; v_call: TRBV9; clone_size: .; j_call: TRBJ2-5; d_call: .
cdr3_nt: TGTGCCAGCAGCCCTGAGGGGGGACTGCCCAACAATGAGCAGTTCTTC; cdr3_aa: CASSPEGGLPNNEQFF; v_call: TRBV4-2; clone_size: .; j_call: TRBJ2-1; d_call: .
cdr3_nt: TGTGCCAGCAGCCGAGTCTCGGTACAGACAGGGATGAACACTGAAGCTTTCTTT; cdr3_aa: CASSRVSVQTGMNTEAFF; v_call: TRBV7-9; clone_size: few; j_call: TRBJ1-1; d_call: TRBD1
cdr3_nt: TGCGCCAGCAGCTTGGGCCTAAGACTAGCGGGAGATACGCAGTATTTT; cdr3_aa: CASSLGLRLAGDTQYF; v_call: TRBV5-1; clone_size: .; j_call: TRBJ2-3; d_call: TRBD2
cdr3_nt: TGTGCCAGCAGCCAAGACAGGGTGAAAACAGATACGCAGTATTTT; cdr3_aa: CASSQDRVKTDTQYF; v_call: TRBV12-3/TRBV12-4; clone_size: few; j_call: TRBJ2-3; d_call: TRBD1
cdr3_nt: TGCGCCAGCAGCCCCACTGGACTAGCGGGAGAGGAGAGGAACTACGAGCAGTACTTC; cdr3_aa: CASSPTGLAGEERNYEQYF; v_call: TRBV5-1; clone_size: few; j_call: TRBJ2-7; d_call: TRBD2
cdr3_nt: TGTGCCAGCAGCCAAGGAGGCGGGAGGGCCCTTAGCTCCTACGAGCAGTACTTC; cdr3_aa: CASSQGGGRALSSYEQYF; v_call: TRBV3-1; clone_size: many; j_call: TRBJ2-7; d_call: TRBD2
cdr3_nt: TGCGCCAGCAACCAACGAACAGGGCGGAGCACCGGGGAGCTGTTTTTT; cdr3_aa: CASNQRTGRSTGELFF; v_call: TRBV5-1; clone_size: many; j_call: TRBJ2-2; d_call: .
cdr3_nt: TGTGCCATCAGTGAGTCTCGGCTGAGCGGTTGGATGCAAGATACGCAGTATTTT; cdr3_aa: CAISESRLSGWMQDTQYF; v_call: TRBV10-3; clone_size: few; j_call: TRBJ2-3; d_call: .
cdr3_nt: TGTGCCGCATGCCACCTGACTGAGCAGTTCTTC; cdr3_aa: CAACHLTEQFF; v_call: TRBV6-5; clone_size: many; j_call: TRBJ2-1; d_call: .
cdr3_nt: TGTGCCAGCAGCCCTAGAGTGGGACAGGGTACAGATACGCAGTATTTT; cdr3_aa: CASSPRVGQGTDTQYF; v_call: TRBV6-2/TRBV6-3; clone_size: .; j_call: TRBJ2-3; d_call: TRBD1
cdr3_nt: TGTGCCAGCAGCTTTCGAGAGGCCGGGGACAACTATGGCTACACCTTC; cdr3_aa: CASSFREAGDNYGYTF; v_call: TRBV7-9; clone_size: few; j_call: TRBJ1-2; d_call: .
cdr3_nt: TGTGCCAGCAGGGCGGTGAGGGAAACCTACGAGCAGTACTTC; cdr3_aa: CASRAVRETYEQYF; v_call: TRBV9; clone_size: few; j_call: TRBJ2-7; d_call: .
cdr3_nt: TGTGCCAGCAGTTTCACCGCTAGCGGGAGCCGGGACGAGCAGTACTTC; cdr3_aa: CASSFTASGSRDEQYF; v_call: TRBV2; clone_size: many; j_call: TRBJ2-7; d_call: TRBD2
cdr3_nt: TGTGCCAGCAGCTTTAGCGGGCGAAAAAACATTCAGTACTTC; cdr3_aa: CASSFSGRKNIQYF; v_call: TRBV11-2; clone_size: .; j_call: TRBJ2-4; d_call: TRBD2
cdr3_nt: TGCAGCGAACTGGACAGGGGCACTGAAGCTTTCTTT; cdr3_aa: CSELDRGTEAFF; v_call: TRBV29-1; clone_size: .; j_call: TRBJ1-1; d_call: TRBD1
cdr3_nt: TGTGCCAGCAGAGTTGGGACTAGCGGGGCCTACGAGCAGTACTTC; cdr3_aa: CASRVGTSGAYEQYF; v_call: TRBV6-1; clone_size: many; j_call: TRBJ2-7; d_call: TRBD2
cdr3_nt: TGCAGTGCTAGACGGGGGAGGCAGATTAATTCACCCCTCCACTTT; cdr3_aa: CSARRGRQINSPLHF; v_call: TRBV20-1; clone_size: .; j_call: TRBJ1-6; d_call: .
cdr3_nt: TGTGCCAGCAGCGACTTGGAGCGGGACTACAATGAGCAGTTCTTC; cdr3_aa: CASSDLERDYNEQFF; v_call: TRBV7-6; clone_size: once; j_call: TRBJ2-1; d_call: TRBD2
cdr3_nt: TGTGCCAGCAGCCGTACGGGGGGAGGCACCGGGGAGCTGTTTTTT; cdr3_aa: CASSRTGGGTGELFF; v_call: TRBV4-2; clone_size: .; j_call: TRBJ2-2; d_call: TRBD2
cdr3_nt: TGTGCCAGCAGGCTGTATGGGGAGACCCAGTACTTC; cdr3_aa: CASRLYGETQYF; v_call: TRBV6-5; clone_size: .; j_call: TRBJ2-5; d_call: .
cdr3_nt: TGTGCCAGCAGCCGTACGGGACAGCAAAGTGTCCTTAGCAATCAGCCCCAGCATTTT; cdr3_aa: CASSRTGQQSVLSNQPQHF; v_call: TRBV12-3/TRBV12-4; clone_size: many; j_call: TRBJ1-5; d_call: TRBD1
cdr3_nt: TGTGCCAGCAGTCAAGGGACTCCCCTCCGCGGCTACACCTTC; cdr3_aa: CASSQGTPLRGYTF; v_call: TRBV6-1; clone_size: few; j_call: TRBJ1-2; d_call: .
cdr3_nt: TGTGCCAGCAGCTTGGACCTAGCCGTCACAGATACGCAGTATTTT; cdr3_aa: CASSLDLAVTDTQYF; v_call: TRBV5-7; clone_size: .; j_call: TRBJ2-3; d_call: .
cdr3_nt: TGTGCCAGCAGTTTAATTGGGACAGGGGTTTACAATGAGCAGTTCTTC; cdr3_aa: CASSLIGTGVYNEQFF; v_call: TRBV12-3/TRBV12-4; clone_size: few; j_call: TRBJ2-1; d_call: TRBD1
cdr3_nt: TGCGCCAGCAGCCCGGGGGGCGAGGGGAGCAACGAGCAGTACTTC; cdr3_aa: CASSPGGEGSNEQYF; v_call: TRBV5-1; clone_size: .; j_call: TRBJ2-7; d_call: .
cdr3_nt: TGCAGTGCTGGAGAGGGACTTGGGAGTTCACCCCTCCACTTT; cdr3_aa: CSAGEGLGSSPLHF; v_call: TRBV20-1; clone_size: .; j_call: TRBJ1-6; d_call: .
cdr3_nt: TGCGCCAGCAGCCACACACCCGGGCAGGGAAAGAATGAGCAGTTCTTC; cdr3_aa: CASSHTPGQGKNEQFF; v_call: TRBV4-1; clone_size: many; j_call: TRBJ2-1; d_call: .
cdr3_nt: TGTGCCAGCAGTTACGCTGGCATACAAGAGACCCAGTACTTC; cdr3_aa: CASSYAGIQETQYF; v_call: TRBV6-5; clone_size: many; j_call: TRBJ2-5; d_call: .
cdr3_nt: TGTGCCAGCAGCGTCAAACAGGGGGCGGGTGGCTACACCTTC; cdr3_aa: CASSVKQGAGGYTF; v_call: TRBV9; clone_size: .; j_call: TRBJ1-2; d_call: TRBD1
cdr3_nt: TGTGCCAGCAGCTTACCGGGAGCCTACAATGAGCAGTTCTTC; cdr3_aa: CASSLPGAYNEQFF; v_call: TRBV7-8; clone_size: .; j_call: TRBJ2-1; d_call: .
cdr3_nt: TGTGCCAGCGGTGAAGGGGGGACTAGTCCTTATCCTTTGGCCTTC; cdr3_aa: CASGEGGTSPYPLAF; v_call: TRBV2; clone_size: .; j_call: TRBJ2-1; d_call: TRBD2
cdr3_nt: TGTGCCAGCAGCCTCAACGGGGGCCTGCACGGGGAGCTGTTTTTT; cdr3_aa: CASSLNGGLHGELFF; v_call: TRBV7-8; clone_size: few; j_call: TRBJ2-2; d_call: .
cdr3_nt: TGTGCCAGTAGTATTAGGGGACTAGCGGGAGTCGGGTACAATGAGCAGTTCTTC; cdr3_aa: CASSIRGLAGVGYNEQFF; v_call: TRBV19; clone_size: .; j_call: TRBJ2-1; d_call: TRBD2
cdr3_nt: TGTGCCAGCAGGACTACATACAGGGAATGGAATTCACCCCTCCACTTT; cdr3_aa: CASRTTYREWNSPLHF; v_call: TRBV6-2/TRBV6-3; clone_size: few; j_call: TRBJ1-6; d_call: .
cdr3_nt: TGCGCCAGCAATACGGGACAGGGCCGCTACGAGCAGTACTTC; cdr3_aa: CASNTGQGRYEQYF; v_call: TRBV5-1; clone_size: .; j_call: TRBJ2-7; d_call: TRBD1
cdr3_nt: TGTGCCAGCAGTTACCGGTCAGGCAATCAGCCCCAGCATTTT; cdr3_aa: CASSYRSGNQPQHF; v_call: TRBV6-5; clone_size: few; j_call: TRBJ1-5; d_call: .
cdr3_nt: TGTGCCAGCAGCCAAGAGGGGACCCCGGTAGGGGCCAACGTCCTGACTTTC; cdr3_aa: CASSQEGTPVGANVLTF; v_call: TRBV4-2; clone_size: few; j_call: TRBJ2-6; d_call: .
cdr3_nt: TGCGCCAGCAGCCCCGGGACACAACCCTACGAGCAGTACTTC; cdr3_aa: CASSPGTQPYEQYF; v_call: TRBV5-1; clone_size: .; j_call: TRBJ2-7; d_call: .